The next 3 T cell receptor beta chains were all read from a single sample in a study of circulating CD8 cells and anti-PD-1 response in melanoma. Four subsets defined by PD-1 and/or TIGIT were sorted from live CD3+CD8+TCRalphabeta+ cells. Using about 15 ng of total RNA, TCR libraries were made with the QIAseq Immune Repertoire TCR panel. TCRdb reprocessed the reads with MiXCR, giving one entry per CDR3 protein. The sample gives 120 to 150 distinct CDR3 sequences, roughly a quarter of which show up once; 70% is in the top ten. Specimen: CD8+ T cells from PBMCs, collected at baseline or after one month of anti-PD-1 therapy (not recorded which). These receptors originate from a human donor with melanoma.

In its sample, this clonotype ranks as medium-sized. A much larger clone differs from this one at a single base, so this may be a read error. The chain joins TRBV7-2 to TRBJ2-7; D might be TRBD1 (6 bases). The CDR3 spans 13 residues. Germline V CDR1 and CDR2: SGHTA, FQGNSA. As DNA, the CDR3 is TGTGCCAGCGGCTTTGGACAGATTTACGAGCAGTACTTC. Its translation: CASGFGQIYEQYF.

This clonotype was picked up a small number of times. CDR3 region: CASSYGRKPYEQYF. The CDR3 DNA reads TGTGCCAGCAGTTATGGCAGGAAACCTTACGAGCAGTACTTC. The chain employs TRBV6-5 and TRBJ2-7; D gene unclear. From germline, CDR1 is MNHEY and CDR2 SVGAGI. The CDR3 is 14 amino acids. V was shortened by 3 bases and J by 4 bases, with 13 bases between the two germline ends.

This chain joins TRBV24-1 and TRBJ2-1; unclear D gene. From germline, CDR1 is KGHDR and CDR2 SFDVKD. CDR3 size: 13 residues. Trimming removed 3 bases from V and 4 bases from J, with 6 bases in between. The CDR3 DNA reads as TGTGCCACCAGTGATCCCTATTACAATGAGCAGTTCTTC. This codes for CATSDPYYNEQFF.